A selection of T cell receptor beta chains follows, all from one sample in a study of regulatory T cells in long-lasting Graves disease. One entry per CDR3 protein, called by TCRdb with MiXCR from the multiplex PCR reads. The table records a few hundred thousand distinct CDR3 sequences, 23% of them present only once. The source material was peripheral blood mononuclear cells (PBMCs), sampled when the disease was refractory, from a patient treated with antithyroid drugs. Every receptor here comes from a female donor with Graves disease. Both conserved end residues are trimmed from each CDR3.

TRBJ2-7,TRBV30,AWSVGGTAYEQY
TRBJ1-1,TRBV20-1,SARENHRFRVTEAF
TRBJ2-5,TRBV7-8,ASSSIFETQY
TRBJ2-2,TRBV6-1,ASSVLAGGTGELF
TRBJ1-3,TRBV14,ASSRWDSPSGNTIY
TRBJ2-7,TRBV3-1,ASSHWGQGSYEQY
TRBJ1-2,TRBV6-1,ASLTGGRNYGYT
TRBJ1-3,TRBV3-1,ASSRQGSGFSGNTIY
TRBJ1-1,TRBV18,ASSPLILGEFTEAF
TRBJ2-3,TRBV7-2,ASSLIEASGRFADTQY
TRBJ2-2,TRBV5-1,ASNLGFVSGELPWNTGELF
TRBJ1-2,TRBV2,ASSPSGIGGSLYGYT
TRBJ1-1,TRBV19,ASTDRVTEAF
TRBJ1-2,TRBV5-8,ASSFLDRGLNGYT
TRBJ2-7,TRBV14,ASSQHSLSYEQY
TRBJ2-1,TRBV28,ASSLAVFGLGYNEQF
TRBJ1-2,TRBV12-3/TRBV12-4,ASSLLPGGRDGYT
TRBJ2-7,TRBV7-2,ASNNRGGGRGSYEQY
TRBJ2-7,TRBV12-3/TRBV12-4,ASSLTSLVIDEQY
TRBJ1-5,TRBV2,ASSSHRGSNQPQH
TRBJ1-2,TRBV5-1,ASSSLTADRPGYGYT
TRBJ2-7,TRBV29-1,SVEGQTTYEQY
TRBJ1-5,TRBV19,ASMGAIDQPQH
TRBJ2-3,TRBV20-1,SAAQGGARFDTQY